This T cell receptor (beta chain) was documented in a study of control samples from healthy donors and cancer patients (dated by TCRdb to about 2020). In the case of this clone: Its antigen is unknown. No base-level quality is on record; no much larger clone is a single base apart.

Library preparation was by the immunoSEQ multiplex PCR assay. TCRdb carries this immuneACCESS record with in-frame sequences only. Its versions omit some clonotypes, under half of them owing to an unresolved V gene in the studies checked, with the rest unexplained. The sample table lists 75,000 to 100,000 clones, around 90% of them with a count of one. Of the sample, 13% to 15% falls within the top ten clones. Sequencing input: blood. The sequence was obtained from a young man in good health.

At the DNA level, the sequence is TGTGCCAGCAGTGAATTCGGAACGATAGGCCGAGAGACCCAGTACTTC. This sequence encodes CASSEFGTIGRETQYF. This receptor chain uses TRBV25-1 and TRBJ2-5; the D gene remains uncertain. V is cut by 1 base and J by 4 bases, and the space between the germline ends is 16 bases. CDR1 and CDR2 (MGHDK, SYGVNS) derive from the germline V gene. The CDR3 starts with the cysteine, ends with the phenylalanine, and has 16 residues. CDR3 DNA is the only sequence kept; it has 48 bases, read in frame from the first base. The full variable domain, completed from the reference TRBV25-1 and TRBJ2-5 proteins outside the CDR3, reads EADIYQTPRYLVIGTGKKITLECSQTMGHDKMYWYQQDPGMELHLIHYSYGVNSTEKGDLSSESTVSRIRTEHFPLTLESARPSHTSQYLCASSEFGTIGRETQYFGPGTRLLVL.